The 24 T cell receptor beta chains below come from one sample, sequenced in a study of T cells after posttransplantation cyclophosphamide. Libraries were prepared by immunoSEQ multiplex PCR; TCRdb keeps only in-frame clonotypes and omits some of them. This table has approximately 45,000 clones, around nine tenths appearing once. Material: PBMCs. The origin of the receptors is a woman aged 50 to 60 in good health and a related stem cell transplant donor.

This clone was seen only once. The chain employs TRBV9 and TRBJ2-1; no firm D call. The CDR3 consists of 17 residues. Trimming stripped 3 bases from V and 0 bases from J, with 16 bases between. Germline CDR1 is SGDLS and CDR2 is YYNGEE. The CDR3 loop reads CASSALVGFSSYNEQFF. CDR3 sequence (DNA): TGTGCCAGCAGCGCCCTCGTCGGGTTCAGCTCCTACAATGAGCAGTTCTTC.

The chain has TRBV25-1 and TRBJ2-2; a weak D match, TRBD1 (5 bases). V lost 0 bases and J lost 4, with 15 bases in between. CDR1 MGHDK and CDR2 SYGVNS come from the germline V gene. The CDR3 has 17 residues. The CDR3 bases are TGTGCCAGCAGTGAATATGGACACATAGAGTCCACCGGGGAGCTGTTTTTT. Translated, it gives CASSEYGHIESTGELFF.

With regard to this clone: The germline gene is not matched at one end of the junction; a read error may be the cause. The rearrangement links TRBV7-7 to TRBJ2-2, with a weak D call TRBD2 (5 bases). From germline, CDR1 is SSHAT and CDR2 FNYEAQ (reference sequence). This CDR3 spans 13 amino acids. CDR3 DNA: TGTGCTAGCAGCCACCTTGAGGCCGGGGAGCCGTTTTTT. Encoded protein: CASSHLEAGEPFF.

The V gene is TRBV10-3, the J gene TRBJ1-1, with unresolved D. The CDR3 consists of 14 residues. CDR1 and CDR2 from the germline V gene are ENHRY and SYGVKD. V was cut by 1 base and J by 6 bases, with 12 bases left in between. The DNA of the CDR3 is TGTGCCATCAGTGAGTTCGACATCGGCGCTGAAGCTTTCTTT. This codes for CAISEFDIGAEAFF.

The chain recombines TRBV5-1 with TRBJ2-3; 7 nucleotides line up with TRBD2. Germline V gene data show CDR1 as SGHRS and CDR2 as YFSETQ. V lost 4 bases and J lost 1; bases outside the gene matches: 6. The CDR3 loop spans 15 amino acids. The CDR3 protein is CASSSGAGGTDTQYF. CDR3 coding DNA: TGCGCCAGCAGCAGCGGGGCGGGGGGCACAGATACGCAGTATTTT.

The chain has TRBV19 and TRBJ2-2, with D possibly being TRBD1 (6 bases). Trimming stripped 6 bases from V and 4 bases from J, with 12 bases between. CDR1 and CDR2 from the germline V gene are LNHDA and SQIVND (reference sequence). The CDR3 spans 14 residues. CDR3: CASRTQGITGELFF. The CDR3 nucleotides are TGTGCCAGTAGGACCCAGGGGATCACCGGGGAGCTGTTTTTT.

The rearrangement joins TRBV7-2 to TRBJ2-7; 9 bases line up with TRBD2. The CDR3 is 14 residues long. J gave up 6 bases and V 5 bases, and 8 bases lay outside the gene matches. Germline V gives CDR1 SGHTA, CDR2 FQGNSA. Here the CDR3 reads CASSPVLREGEQYF. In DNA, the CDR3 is TGTGCCAGCAGCCCAGTACTGCGGGAGGGCGAGCAGTACTTC.

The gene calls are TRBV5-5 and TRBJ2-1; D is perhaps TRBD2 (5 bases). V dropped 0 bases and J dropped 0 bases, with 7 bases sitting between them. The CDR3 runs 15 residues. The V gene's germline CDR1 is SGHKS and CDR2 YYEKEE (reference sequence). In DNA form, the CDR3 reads TGTGCCAGCAGCTTGGCGGGGAGCTCCTACAATGAGCAGTTCTTC. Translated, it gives CASSLAGSSYNEQFF.

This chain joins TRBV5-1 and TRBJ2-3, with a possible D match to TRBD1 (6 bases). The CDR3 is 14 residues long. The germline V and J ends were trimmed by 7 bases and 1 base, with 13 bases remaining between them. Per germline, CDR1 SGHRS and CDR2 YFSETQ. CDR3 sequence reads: CASGRSGGTDTQYF. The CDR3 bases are TGCGCCAGCGGACGGTCAGGGGGCACAGATACGCAGTATTTT.

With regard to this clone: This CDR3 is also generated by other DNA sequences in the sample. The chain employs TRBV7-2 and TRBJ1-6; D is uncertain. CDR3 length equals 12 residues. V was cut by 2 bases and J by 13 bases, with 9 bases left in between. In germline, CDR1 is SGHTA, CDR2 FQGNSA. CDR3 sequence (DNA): TGTGCCAGCAGCTTAAGACACTCCCCCCTCCACTTT. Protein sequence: CASSLRHSPLHF.

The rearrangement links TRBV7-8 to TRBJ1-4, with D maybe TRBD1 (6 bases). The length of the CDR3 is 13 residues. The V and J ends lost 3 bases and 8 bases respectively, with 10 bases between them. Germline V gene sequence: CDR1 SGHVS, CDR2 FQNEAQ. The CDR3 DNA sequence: TGTGCCAGCAGCTTGACTGACAGGGAAAAACTGTTTTTT. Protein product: CASSLTDREKLFF.

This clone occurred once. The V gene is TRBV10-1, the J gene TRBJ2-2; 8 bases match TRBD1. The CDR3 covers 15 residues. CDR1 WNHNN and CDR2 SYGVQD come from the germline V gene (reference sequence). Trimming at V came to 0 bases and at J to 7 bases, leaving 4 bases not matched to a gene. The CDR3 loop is CASSESDRADGELFF. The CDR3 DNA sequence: TGCGCCAGCAGTGAGTCGGACAGGGCGGACGGGGAGCTGTTTTTT.

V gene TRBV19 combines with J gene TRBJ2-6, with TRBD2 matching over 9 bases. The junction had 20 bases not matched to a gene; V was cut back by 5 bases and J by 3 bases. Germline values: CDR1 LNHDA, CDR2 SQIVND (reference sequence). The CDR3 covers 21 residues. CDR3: CASSFAIVEIAGADGANVLTF. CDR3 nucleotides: TGTGCCAGTAGTTTCGCGATAGTCGAGATAGCGGGAGCTGATGGGGCCAACGTCCTGACTTTC.

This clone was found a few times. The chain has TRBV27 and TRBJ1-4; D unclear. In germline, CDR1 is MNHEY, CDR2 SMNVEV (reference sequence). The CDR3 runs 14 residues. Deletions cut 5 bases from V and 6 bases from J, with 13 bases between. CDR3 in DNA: TGTGCCAGCAGTCTCAATCGACTGGATGAAAAACTGTTTTTT. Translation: CASSLNRLDEKLFF. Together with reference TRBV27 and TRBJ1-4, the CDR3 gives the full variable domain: EAQVTQNPRYLITVTGKKLTVTCSQNMNHEYMSWYRQDPGLGLRQIYYSMNVEVTDKGDVPEGYKVSRKEKRNFPLILESPSPNQTSLYFCASSLNRLDEKLFFGSGTQLSVL.

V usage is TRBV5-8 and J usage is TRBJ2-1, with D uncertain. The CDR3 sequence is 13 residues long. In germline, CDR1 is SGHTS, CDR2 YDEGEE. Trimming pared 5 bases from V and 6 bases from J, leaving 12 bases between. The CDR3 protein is CASSPTHSNEQFF. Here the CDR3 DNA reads TGTGCCAGCAGTCCTACACACAGCAATGAGCAGTTCTTC.

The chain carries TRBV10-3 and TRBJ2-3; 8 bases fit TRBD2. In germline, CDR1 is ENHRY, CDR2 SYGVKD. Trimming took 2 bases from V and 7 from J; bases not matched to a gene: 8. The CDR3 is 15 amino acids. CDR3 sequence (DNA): TGTGCCATCAGTGAGATAGCGGGGCAGAGGCATACGCAGTATTTT. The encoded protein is CAISEIAGQRHTQYF.

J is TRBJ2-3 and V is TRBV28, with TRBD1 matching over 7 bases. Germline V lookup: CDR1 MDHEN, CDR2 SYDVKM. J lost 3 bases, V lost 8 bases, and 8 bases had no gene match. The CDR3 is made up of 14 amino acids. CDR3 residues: CASRAQGVTDTQYF. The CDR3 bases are TGTGCCAGCCGAGCCCAGGGGGTGACAGATACGCAGTATTTT. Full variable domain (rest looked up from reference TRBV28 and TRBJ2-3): DVKVTQSSRYLVKRTGEKVFLECVQDMDHENMFWYRQDPGLGLRLIYFSYDVKMKEKGDIPEGYSVSREKKERFSLILESASTNQTSMYLCASRAQGVTDTQYFGPGTRLTVL.

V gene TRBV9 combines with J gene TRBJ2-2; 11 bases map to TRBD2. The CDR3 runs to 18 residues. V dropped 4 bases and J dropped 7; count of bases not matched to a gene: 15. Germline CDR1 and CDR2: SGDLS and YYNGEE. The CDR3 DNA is TGTGCCAGCAGCCCTTTTTTAGCGGGGGGGCAGGTCGGCGGGGAGCTGTTTTTT. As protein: CASSPFLAGGQVGGELFF.

Here the CDR3 reads CASSLRTNPVEQYF. For the CDR3, the DNA is TGTGCCAGCAGCTTAAGGACAAATCCGGTCGAGCAGTACTTC. V is TRBV5-6 and J is TRBJ2-7; perhaps TRBD1 as D (5 bases). The germline V gene encodes CDR1 SGHDT and CDR2 YYEEEE. V lost 2 bases to trimming and J lost 6 bases, with 15 bases between them. CDR3 size: 14 residues.

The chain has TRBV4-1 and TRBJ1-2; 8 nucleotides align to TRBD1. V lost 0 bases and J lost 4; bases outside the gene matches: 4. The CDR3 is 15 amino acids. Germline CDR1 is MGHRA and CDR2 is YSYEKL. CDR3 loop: CASSQEPGQAYGYTF. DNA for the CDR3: TGCGCCAGCAGCCAAGAGCCGGGACAGGCCTATGGCTACACCTTC.

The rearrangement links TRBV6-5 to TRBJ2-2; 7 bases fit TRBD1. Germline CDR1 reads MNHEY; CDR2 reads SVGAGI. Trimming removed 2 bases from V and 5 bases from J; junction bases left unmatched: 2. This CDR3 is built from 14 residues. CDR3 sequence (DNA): TGTGCCAGCAGTTACGAACAGGGGACCGGGGAGCTGTTTTTT. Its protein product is CASSYEQGTGELFF.

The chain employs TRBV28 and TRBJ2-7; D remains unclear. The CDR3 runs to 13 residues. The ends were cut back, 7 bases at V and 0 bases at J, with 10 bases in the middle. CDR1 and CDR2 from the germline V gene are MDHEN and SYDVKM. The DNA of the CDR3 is TGTGCCAGCAAAGAAACCAGCTCCTACGAGCAGTACTTC. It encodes CASKETSSYEQYF.

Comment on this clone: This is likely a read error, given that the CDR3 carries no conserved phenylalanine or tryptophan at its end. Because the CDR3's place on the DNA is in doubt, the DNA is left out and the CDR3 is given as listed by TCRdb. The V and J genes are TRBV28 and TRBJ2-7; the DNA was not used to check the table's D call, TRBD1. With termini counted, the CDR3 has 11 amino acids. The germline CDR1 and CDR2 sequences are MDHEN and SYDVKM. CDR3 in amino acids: CASSQGRDRKM.

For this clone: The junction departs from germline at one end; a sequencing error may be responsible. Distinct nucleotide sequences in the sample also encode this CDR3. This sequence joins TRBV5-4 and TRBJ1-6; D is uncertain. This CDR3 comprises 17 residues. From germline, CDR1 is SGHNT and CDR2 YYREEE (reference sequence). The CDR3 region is CASSLGVPRQYNSPLHF. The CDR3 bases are TGTGCCAGCAGCTTGGGGGTCCCGCGGCAATATAATTCCCCCCTCCACTTT.